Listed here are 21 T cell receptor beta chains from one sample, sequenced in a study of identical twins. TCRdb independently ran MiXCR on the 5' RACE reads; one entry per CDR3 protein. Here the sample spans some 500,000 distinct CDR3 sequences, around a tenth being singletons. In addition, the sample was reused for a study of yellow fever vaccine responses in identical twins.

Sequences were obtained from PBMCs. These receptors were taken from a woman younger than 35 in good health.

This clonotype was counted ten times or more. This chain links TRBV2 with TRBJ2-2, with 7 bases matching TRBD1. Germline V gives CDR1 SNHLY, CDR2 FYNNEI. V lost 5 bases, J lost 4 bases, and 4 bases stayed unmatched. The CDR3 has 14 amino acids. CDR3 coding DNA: TGTGCCAGCAGTCGACAGGGTGGCACCGGGGAGCTGTTTTTT. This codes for CASSRQGGTGELFF.

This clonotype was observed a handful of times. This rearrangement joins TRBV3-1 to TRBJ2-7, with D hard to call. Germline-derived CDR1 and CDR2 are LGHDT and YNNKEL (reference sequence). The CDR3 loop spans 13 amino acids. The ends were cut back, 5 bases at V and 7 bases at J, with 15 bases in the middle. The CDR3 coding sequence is TGTGCCAGCAGCGGAAACCAGGCTGGGGAGCAGTACTTC. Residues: CASSGNQAGEQYF.

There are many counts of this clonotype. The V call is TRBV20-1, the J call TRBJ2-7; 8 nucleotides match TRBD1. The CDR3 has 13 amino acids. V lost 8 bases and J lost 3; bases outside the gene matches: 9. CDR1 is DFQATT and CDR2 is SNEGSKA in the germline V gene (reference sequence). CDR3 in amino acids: CSTTGGGFYEQYF. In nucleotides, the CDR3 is TGCAGTACTACAGGGGGAGGTTTCTACGAGCAGTACTTC.

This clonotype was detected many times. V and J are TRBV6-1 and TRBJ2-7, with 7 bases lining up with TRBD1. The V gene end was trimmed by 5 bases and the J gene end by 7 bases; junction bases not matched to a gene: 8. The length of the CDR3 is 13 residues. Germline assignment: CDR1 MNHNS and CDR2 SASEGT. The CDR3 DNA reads TGTGCCAGCAGTCTCCGACAGGGACGAGAGCAGTACTTC. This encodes CASSLRQGREQYF.

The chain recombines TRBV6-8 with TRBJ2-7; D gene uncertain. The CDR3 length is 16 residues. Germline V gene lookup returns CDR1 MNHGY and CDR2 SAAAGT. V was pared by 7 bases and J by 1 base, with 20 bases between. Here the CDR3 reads CASTFPRSRRSYEQYF. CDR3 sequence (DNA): TGTGCCAGCACCTTCCCCAGGTCCCGACGGTCCTACGAGCAGTACTTC.

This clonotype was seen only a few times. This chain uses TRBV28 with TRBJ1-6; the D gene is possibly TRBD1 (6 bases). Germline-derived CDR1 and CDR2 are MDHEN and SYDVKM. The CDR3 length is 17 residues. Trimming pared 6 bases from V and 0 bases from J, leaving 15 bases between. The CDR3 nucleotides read TGTGCCAGCAGCGGGACAATAAGGAGCTCCTATAATTCACCCCTCCACTTT. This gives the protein CASSGTIRSSYNSPLHF.

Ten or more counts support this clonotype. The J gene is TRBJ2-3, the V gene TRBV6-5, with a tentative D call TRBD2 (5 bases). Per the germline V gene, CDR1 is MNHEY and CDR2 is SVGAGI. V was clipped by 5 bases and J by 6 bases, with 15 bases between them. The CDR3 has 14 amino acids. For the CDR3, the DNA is TGTGCCAGCAGTAACGGGGTTGTGGGGGATACGCAGTATTTT. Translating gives CASSNGVVGDTQYF.

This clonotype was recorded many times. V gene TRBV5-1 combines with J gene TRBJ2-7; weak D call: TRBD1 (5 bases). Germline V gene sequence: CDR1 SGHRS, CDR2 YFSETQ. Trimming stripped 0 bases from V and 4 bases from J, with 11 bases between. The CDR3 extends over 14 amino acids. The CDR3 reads CASSLDRMSYEQYF. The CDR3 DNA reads TGCGCCAGCAGCTTGGACAGGATGTCTTACGAGCAGTACTTC. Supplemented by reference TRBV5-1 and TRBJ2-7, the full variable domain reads KAGVTQTPRYLIKTRGQQVTLSCSPISGHRSVSWYQQTPGQGLQFLFEYFSETQRNKGNFPGRFSGRQFSNSRSEMNVSTLELGDSALYLCASSLDRMSYEQYFGPGTRLTVT.

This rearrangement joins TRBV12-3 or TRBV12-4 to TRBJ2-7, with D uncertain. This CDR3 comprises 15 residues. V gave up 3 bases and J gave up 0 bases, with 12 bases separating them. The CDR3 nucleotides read TGTGCCAGCAGTTTCCTACTCCCGAGCTCCTACGAGCAGTACTTC. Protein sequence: CASSFLLPSSYEQYF.

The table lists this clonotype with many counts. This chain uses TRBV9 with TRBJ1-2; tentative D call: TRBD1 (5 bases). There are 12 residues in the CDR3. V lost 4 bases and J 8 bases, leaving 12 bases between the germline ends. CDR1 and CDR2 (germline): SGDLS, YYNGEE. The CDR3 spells CASSRGGDGYTF. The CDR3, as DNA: TGTGCCAGCAGCAGAGGAGGGGACGGCTACACCTTC.

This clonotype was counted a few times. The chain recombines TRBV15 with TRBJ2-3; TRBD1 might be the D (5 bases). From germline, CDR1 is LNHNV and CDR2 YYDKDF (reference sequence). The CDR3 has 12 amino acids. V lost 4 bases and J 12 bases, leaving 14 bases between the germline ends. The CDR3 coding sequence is TGTGCCACCAGCAATGACAGAGCGACACAGTATTTT. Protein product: CATSNDRATQYF.

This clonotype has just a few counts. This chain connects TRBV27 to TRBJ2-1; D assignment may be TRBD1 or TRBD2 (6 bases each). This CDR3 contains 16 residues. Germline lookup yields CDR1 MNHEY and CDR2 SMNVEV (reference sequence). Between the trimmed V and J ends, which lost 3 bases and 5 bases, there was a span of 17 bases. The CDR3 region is CASSLARTGAHNEQFF. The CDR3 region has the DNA TGTGCCAGCAGTTTGGCGCGAACGGGGGCCCACAATGAGCAGTTCTTC.

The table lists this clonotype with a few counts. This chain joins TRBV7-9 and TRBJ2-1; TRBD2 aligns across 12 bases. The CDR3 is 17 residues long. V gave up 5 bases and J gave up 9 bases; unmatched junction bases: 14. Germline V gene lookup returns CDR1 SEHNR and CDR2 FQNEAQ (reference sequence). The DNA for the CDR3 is TGTGCCAGCAGCCCGAAATGGGCTAGCGGGGGGGCCGCTGAGCAGTTCTTC. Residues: CASSPKWASGGAAEQFF. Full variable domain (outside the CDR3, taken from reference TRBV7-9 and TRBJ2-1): DTGVSQNPRHKITKRGQNVTFRCDPISEHNRLYWYRQTLGQGPEFLTYFQNEAQLEKSRLLSDRFSAERPKGSFSTLEIQRTEQGDSAMYLCASSPKWASGGAAEQFFGPGTRLTVL.

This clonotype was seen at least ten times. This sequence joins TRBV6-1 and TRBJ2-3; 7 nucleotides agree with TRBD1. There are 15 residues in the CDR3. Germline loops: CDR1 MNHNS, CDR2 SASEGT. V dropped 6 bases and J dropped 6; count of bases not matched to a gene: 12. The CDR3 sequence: CASSPRGISVDTQYF. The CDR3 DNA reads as TGTGCCAGCAGCCCCAGGGGGATTTCGGTCGATACGCAGTATTTT.

The CDR3 DNA follows: TGTGCCAGCAGCTTATTGGACTGGCATGAGCAGTACTTC. Its protein product is CASSLLDWHEQYF. The chain couples TRBV7-6 to TRBJ2-7; possible D gene TRBD2, 5 bases. The germline V and J ends were trimmed by 2 bases and 7 bases, with 12 bases remaining between them. The germline gives CDR1 SGHVS, CDR2 FNYEAQ. This CDR3 has 13 residues.

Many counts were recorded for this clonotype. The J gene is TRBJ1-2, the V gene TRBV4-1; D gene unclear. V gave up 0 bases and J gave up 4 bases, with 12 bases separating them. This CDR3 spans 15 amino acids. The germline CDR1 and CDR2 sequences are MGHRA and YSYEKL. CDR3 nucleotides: TGCGCCAGCAGCCAAGAAAGGGAAATTGTCTATGGCTACACCTTC. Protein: CASSQEREIVYGYTF.

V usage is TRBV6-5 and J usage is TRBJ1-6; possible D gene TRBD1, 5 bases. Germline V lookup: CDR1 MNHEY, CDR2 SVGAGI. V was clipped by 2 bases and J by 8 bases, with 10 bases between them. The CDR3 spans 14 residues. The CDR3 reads CASSYDGAYSPLHF. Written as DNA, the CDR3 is TGTGCCAGCAGTTACGACGGGGCATATTCACCCCTCCACTTT.

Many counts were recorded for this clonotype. The CDR3 loop reads CASSYPSEAFF. The CDR3 nucleotides are TGTGCCAGCAGCTATCCCTCTGAAGCTTTCTTT. The chain links TRBV6-2 or TRBV6-3 to TRBJ1-1; D remains unclear. The V end was cut by 6 bases, the J end by 6 bases, with 8 bases between. This CDR3 region has 11 residues. Germline assignment: CDR1 MNHEY and CDR2 SVGEGT.

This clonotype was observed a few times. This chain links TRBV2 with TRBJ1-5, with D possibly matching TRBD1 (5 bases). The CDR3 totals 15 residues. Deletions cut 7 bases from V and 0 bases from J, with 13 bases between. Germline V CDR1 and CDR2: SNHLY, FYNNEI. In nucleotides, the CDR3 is TGTGCCAGCACCGGGACGGAATATAGCAATCAGCCCCAGCATTTT. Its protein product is CASTGTEYSNQPQHF.

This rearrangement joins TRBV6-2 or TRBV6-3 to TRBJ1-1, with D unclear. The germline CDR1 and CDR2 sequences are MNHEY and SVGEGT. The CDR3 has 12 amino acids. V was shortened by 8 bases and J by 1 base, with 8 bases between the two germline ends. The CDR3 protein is CASHRPNTEAFF. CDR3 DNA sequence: TGTGCCAGCCATAGACCGAACACTGAAGCTTTCTTT.

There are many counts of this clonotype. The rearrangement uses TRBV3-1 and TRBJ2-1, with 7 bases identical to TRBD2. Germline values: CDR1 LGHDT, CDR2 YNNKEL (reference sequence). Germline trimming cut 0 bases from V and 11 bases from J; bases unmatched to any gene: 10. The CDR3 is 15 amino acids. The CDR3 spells CASSQDPSGSMKQFF. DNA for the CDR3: TGTGCCAGCAGCCAAGATCCTAGCGGTTCAATGAAGCAGTTCTTC.